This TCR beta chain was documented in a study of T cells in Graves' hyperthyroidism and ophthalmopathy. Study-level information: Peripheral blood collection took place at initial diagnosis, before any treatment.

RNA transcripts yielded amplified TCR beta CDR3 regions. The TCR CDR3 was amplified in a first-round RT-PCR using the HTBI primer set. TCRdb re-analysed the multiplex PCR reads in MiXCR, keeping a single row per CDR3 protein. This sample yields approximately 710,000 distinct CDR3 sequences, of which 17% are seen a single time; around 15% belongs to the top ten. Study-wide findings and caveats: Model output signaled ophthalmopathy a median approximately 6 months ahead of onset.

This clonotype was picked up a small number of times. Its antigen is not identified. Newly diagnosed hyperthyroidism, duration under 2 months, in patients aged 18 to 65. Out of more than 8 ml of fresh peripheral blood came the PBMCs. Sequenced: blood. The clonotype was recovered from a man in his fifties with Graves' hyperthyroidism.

DNA for the CDR3: TGTGCCAGCAGCCAGACCCCCCAGGGGGCCGAGCAGTACTTC. It yields the protein CASSQTPQGAEQYF. The chain uses TRBV7-6 and TRBJ2-7, with 8 bases that match TRBD1. CDR1 and CDR2 from the germline V gene are SGHVS and FNYEAQ. The V segment lost 5 bases and the J segment 6 bases; nucleotides outside the gene matches: 9. The CDR3 loop spans 14 amino acids.